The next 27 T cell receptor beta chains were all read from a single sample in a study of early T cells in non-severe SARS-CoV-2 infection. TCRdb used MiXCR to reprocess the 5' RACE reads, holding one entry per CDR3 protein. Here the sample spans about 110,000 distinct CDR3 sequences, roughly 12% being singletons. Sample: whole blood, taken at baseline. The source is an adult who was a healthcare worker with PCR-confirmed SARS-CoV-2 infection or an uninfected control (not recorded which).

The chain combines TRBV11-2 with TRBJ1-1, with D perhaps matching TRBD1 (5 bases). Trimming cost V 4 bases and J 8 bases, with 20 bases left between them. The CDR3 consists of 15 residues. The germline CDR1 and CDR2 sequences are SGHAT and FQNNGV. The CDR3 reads CASSSVRTPIWEAFF. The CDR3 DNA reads TGTGCCAGCAGCTCAGTCCGGACACCGATTTGGGAAGCTTTCTTT.

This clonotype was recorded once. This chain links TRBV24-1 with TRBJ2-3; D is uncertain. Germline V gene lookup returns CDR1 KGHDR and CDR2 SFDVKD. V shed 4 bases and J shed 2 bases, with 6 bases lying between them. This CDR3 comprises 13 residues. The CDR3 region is CATSDSFTDTQYF. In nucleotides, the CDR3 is TGTGCCACCAGTGACAGCTTCACAGATACGCAGTATTTT.

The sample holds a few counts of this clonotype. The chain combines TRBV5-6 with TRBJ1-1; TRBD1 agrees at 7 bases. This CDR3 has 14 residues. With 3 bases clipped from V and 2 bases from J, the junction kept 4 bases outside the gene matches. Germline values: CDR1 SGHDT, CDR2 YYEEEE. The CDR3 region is CASSWTGPNTEAFF. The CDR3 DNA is TGTGCCAGCAGCTGGACAGGACCTAACACTGAAGCTTTCTTT.

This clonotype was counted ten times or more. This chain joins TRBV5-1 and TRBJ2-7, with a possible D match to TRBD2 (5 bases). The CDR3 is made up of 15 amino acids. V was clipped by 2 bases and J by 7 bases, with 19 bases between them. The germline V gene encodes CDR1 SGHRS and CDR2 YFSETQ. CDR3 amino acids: CASSFEGRTTAEQYF. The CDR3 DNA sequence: TGCGCCAGCAGCTTCGAGGGCCGGACCACTGCGGAGCAGTACTTC.

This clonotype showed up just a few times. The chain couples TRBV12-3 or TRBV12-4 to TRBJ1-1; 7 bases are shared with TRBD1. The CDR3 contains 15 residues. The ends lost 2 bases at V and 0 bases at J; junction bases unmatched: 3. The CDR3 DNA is TGTGCCAGCAGTTTACAGGGGGTCCTGAACACTGAAGCTTTCTTT. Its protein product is CASSLQGVLNTEAFF.

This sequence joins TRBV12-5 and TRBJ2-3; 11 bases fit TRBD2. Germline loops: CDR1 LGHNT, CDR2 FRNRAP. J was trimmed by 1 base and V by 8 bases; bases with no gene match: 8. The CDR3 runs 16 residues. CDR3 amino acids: CASSASGGLRTDTQYF. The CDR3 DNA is TGTGCTAGTAGTGCTAGCGGGGGGCTCCGCACAGATACGCAGTATTTT.

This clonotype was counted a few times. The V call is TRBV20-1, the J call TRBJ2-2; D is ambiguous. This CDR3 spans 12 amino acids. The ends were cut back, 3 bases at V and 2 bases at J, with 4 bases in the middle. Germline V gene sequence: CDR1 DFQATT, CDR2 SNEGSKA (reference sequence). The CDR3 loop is CSASDNTGELFF. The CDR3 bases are TGCAGTGCTAGTGACAACACCGGGGAGCTGTTTTTT.

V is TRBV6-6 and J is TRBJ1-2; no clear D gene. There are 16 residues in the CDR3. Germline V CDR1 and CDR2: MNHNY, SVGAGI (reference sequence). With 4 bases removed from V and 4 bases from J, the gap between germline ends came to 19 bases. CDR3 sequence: CASSSFPGSPGYGYTF. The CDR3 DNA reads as TGTGCCAGCAGTTCCTTTCCCGGGTCCCCTGGCTATGGCTACACCTTC.

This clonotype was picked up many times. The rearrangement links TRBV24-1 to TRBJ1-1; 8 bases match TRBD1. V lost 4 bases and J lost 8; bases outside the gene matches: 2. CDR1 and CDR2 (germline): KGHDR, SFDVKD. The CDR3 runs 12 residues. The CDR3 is CATSDHRGEAFF. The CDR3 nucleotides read TGTGCCACCAGTGACCACAGGGGGGAAGCTTTCTTT.

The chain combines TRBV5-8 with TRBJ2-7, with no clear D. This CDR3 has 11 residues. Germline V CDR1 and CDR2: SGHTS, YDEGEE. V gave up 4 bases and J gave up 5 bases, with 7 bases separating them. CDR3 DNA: TGTGCCAGCAGCCCCCGGCACGAGCAGTACTTC. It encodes CASSPRHEQYF.

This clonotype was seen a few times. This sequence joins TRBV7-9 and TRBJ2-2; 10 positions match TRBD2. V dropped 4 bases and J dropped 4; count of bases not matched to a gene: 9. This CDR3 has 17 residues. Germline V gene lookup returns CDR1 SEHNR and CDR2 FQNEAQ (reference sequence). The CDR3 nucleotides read TGTGCCAGCAGCTCCGGAGCCCTAGCGGGAGCCACCGGGGAGCTGTTTTTT. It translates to CASSSGALAGATGELFF.

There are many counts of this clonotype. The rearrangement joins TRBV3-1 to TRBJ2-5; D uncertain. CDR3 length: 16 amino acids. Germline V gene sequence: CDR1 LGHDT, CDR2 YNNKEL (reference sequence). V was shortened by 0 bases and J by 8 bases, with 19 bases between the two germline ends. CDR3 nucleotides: TGTGCCAGCAGCCAAGATAAATCCGGCCCTAGACGAACCCAGTACTTC. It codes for CASSQDKSGPRRTQYF.

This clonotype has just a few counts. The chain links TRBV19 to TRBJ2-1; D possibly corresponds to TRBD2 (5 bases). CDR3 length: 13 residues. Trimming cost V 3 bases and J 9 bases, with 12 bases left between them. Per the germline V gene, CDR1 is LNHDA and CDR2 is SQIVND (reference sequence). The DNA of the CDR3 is TGTGCCAGTAGTATTCAGGTCGCGGGTGAGCAGTTCTTC. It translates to CASSIQVAGEQFF.

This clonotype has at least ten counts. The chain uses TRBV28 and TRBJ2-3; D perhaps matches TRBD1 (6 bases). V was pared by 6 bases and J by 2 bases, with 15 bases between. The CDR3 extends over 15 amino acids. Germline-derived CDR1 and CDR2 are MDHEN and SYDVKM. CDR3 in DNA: TGTGCCAGCAGCAAAACAGGGTCGGACACAGATACGCAGTATTTT. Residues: CASSKTGSDTDTQYF.

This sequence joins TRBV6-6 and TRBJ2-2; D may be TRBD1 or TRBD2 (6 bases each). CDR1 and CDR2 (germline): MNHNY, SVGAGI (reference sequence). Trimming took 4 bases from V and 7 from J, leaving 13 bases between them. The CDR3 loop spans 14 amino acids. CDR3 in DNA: TGTGCCAGCAGTTCATCGGGGGCGAGCGGGGAGCTGTTTTTT. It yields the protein CASSSSGASGELFF.

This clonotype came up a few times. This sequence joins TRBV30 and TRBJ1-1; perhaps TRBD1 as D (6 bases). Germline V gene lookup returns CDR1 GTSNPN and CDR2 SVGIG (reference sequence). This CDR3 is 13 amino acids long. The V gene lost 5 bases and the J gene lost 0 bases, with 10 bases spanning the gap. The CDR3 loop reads CAWGTFMNTEAFF. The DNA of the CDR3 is TGTGCCTGGGGGACATTTATGAACACTGAAGCTTTCTTT.

The CDR3 DNA sequence: TGTGCCAGCTCACCAAGACAGTACTCCTACGAGCAGTACTTC. Its translation: CASSPRQYSYEQYF. The chain links TRBV18 to TRBJ2-7; D might be TRBD1 (5 bases). Per the germline V gene, CDR1 is KGHSH and CDR2 is LQKENI. The CDR3 is 14 residues long. V was pared by 2 bases and J by 0 bases, with 8 bases between.

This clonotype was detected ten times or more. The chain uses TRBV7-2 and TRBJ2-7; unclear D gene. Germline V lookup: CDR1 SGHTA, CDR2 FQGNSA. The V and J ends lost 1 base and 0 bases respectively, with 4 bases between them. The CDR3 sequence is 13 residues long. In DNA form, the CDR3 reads TGTGCCAGCAGCTTAGACAGCTCCTACGAGCAGTACTTC. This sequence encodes CASSLDSSYEQYF.

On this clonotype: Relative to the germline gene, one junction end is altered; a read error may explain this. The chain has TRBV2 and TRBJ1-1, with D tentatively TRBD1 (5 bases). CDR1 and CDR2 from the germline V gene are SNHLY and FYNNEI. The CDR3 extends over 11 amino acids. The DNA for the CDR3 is TGTGCCAGCAGTGAAGCGGTCGGACAAGTTTTT. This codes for CASSEAVGQVF.

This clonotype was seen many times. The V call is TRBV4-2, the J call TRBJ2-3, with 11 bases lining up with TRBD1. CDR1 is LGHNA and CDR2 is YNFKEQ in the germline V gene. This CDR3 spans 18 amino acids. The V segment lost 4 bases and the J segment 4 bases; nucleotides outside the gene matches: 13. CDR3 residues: CASSPHHEGGQGADTQYF. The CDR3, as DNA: TGTGCCAGCAGCCCCCATCACGAGGGGGGACAGGGGGCAGATACGCAGTATTTT.

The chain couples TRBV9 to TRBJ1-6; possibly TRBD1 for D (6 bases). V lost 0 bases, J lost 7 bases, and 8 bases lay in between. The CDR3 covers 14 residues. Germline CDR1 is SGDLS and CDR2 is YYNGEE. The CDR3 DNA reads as TGTGCCAGCAGCGTAGGAGGGGGAAATTCACCCCTCCACTTT. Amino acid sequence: CASSVGGGNSPLHF.

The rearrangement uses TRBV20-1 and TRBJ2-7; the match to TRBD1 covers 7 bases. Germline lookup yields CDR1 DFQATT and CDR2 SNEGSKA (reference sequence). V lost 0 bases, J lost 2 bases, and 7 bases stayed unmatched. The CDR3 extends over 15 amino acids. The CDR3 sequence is CSARDLGDRPYEQYF. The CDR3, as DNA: TGCAGTGCTAGAGATCTCGGGGACAGACCCTACGAGCAGTACTTC.

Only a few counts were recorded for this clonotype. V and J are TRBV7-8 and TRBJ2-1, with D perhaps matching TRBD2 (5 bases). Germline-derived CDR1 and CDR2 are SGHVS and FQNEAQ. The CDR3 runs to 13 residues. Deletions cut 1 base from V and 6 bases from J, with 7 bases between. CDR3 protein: CASSLGAGNEQFF. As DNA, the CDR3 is TGTGCCAGCAGCTTAGGGGCGGGCAATGAGCAGTTCTTC.

CDR3 nucleotide sequence: TGTGCCAGCAGCTCCCAGAGAGGTGAATCGGAGACCCAGTACTTC. Amino acids: CASSSQRGESETQYF. This sequence joins TRBV9 and TRBJ2-5; D is uncertain. The CDR3 is made up of 15 amino acids. Trimming stripped 4 bases from V and 5 bases from J, with 18 bases between. From germline, CDR1 is SGDLS and CDR2 YYNGEE. The full variable domain, with the rest looked up from reference TRBV9 and TRBJ2-5, is DSGVTQTPKHLITATGQRVTLRCSPRSGDLSVYWYQQSLDQGLQFLIQYYNGEERAKGNILERFSAQQFPDLHSELNLSSLELGDSALYFCASSSQRGESETQYFGPGTRLLVL.

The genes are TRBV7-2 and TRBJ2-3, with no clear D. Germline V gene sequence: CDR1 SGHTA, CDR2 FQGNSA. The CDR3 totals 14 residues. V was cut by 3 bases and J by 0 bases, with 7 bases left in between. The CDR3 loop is CASSFHYSTDTQYF. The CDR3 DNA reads TGTGCCAGCAGCTTCCATTATAGCACAGATACGCAGTATTTT.

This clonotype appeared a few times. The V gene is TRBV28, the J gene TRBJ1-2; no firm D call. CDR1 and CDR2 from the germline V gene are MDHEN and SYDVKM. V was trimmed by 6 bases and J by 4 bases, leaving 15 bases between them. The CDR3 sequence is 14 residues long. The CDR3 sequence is CASSTGHAGYGYTF. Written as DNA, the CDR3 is TGTGCCAGCAGCACCGGGCACGCCGGCTATGGCTACACCTTC.

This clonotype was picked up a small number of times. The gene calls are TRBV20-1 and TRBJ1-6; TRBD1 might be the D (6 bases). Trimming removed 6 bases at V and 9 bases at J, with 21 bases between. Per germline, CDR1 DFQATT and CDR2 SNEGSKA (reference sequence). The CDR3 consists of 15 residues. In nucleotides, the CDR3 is TGCAGTGCCACCGTAGGGACACGGGGGAGTTCACCCCTCCACTTT. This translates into CSATVGTRGSSPLHF.